Listed here are 20 T cell receptor beta chains from one sample, sequenced in a study of Ad26.COV2.S vaccination and SARS-CoV-2 variants. The treatment here: around 19 received Ad26.COV2.S at low or high dose, single or two shots; about 5 received placebo; per-sample allocation not given. It was on day 63 after the first vaccine or placebo injection that samples were taken. The table came from immunoSEQ multiplex PCR; TCRdb's copy has only in-frame clones and leaves some out. The table lists 300,000 to 500,000 clones, about 85% of them singletons. The sequences come from peripheral blood, collected in a trial of Ad26.COV2.S vaccine versus placebo. The source of these receptors is a person between 18 and 60 years old who received the Ad26.COV2.S COVID-19 vaccine or a placebo.

This clone was counted once. CDR3 nucleotides: TGTGCCAGCAGCAGGGGGCAGGGGGCGCGGAGGAACACTGAAGCTTTCTTT. This sequence encodes CASSRGQGARRNTEAFF. The V and J genes are TRBV7-9 and TRBJ1-1, with 8 bases matching TRBD1. CDR1 and CDR2 from the germline V gene are SEHNR and FQNEAQ (reference sequence). The V and J ends lost 5 bases and 1 base, in that order; junction bases with no gene match: 12. The CDR3 is made up of 17 amino acids.

For this clone: Other nucleotide sequences in the sample specify the same CDR3. The gene calls are TRBV5-1 and TRBJ2-7; 9 bases line up with TRBD1. Germline CDR1 SGHRS, CDR2 YFSETQ. The ends lost 4 bases at V and 4 bases at J; junction bases unmatched: 6. The CDR3 runs to 14 residues. As DNA, the CDR3 is TGCGCCAGCAGCCTAGGACAGGGGAGTTACGAGCAGTACTTC. Residues: CASSLGQGSYEQYF.

The chain couples TRBV7-9 to TRBJ2-1; TRBD2 matches at 9 bases. This CDR3 contains 16 residues. V gave up 1 base and J gave up 2 bases; unmatched junction bases: 3. CDR1 and CDR2 from the germline V gene are SEHNR and FQNEAQ (reference sequence). The CDR3 DNA follows: TGTGCCAGCAGCTTAGAAGAGCGGGGGGCCTACAATGAGCAGTTCTTC. It translates to CASSLEERGAYNEQFF.

This clone was seen a single time. V usage is TRBV2 and J usage is TRBJ2-1; a weak D match, TRBD2 (7 bases). The V gene's germline CDR1 is SNHLY and CDR2 FYNNEI. Deletions cut 2 bases from V and 8 bases from J, with 16 bases between. The CDR3 is made up of 15 amino acids. The CDR3 region has the DNA TGTGCCAGCAGTGAATCGTGGGGGGGCTGGGATGAGCAGTTCTTC. Amino acid sequence: CASSESWGGWDEQFF.

This clone was picked up one time. Other DNA sequences from this sample encode an identical CDR3 as well. V and J are TRBV18 and TRBJ2-1; D not certain. V lost 0 bases to trimming and J lost 4 bases, with 1 base between them. Germline CDR1 is KGHSH and CDR2 is LQKENI. The CDR3 runs to 12 residues. CDR3 loop: CASSPPYNEQFF. CDR3 bases: TGTGCCAGCTCACCACCATACAATGAGCAGTTCTTC.

Here the CDR3 DNA reads TGCAGCGTTCAGGGCCAAGAGACCCAGTACTTC. Translating gives CSVQGQETQYF. The V gene is TRBV29-1, the J gene TRBJ2-5; D is perhaps TRBD1 (5 bases). With 5 bases removed from V and 1 base from J, the gap between germline ends came to 5 bases. The CDR3 loop spans 11 amino acids. Germline V gives CDR1 SQVTM, CDR2 ANQGSEA. Variable domain in full (rest from reference TRBV29-1 and TRBJ2-5): SAVISQKPSRDICQRGTSLTIQCQVDSQVTMMFWYRQQPGQSLTLIATANQGSEATYESGFVIDKFPISRPNLTFSTLTVSNMSPEDSSIYLCSVQGQETQYFGPGTRLLVL.

CDR3 DNA: TGTGCCACCAGCAGACCTAGGGGGCGAGACGATACGCAGTATTTT. The encoded protein is CATSRPRGRDDTQYF. The chain recombines TRBV15 with TRBJ2-3, with 7 bases matching TRBD1. Germline V CDR1 and CDR2: LNHNV, YYDKDF (reference sequence). The CDR3 is made up of 15 amino acids. The J segment lost 6 bases and the V segment lost 2 bases, leaving 8 bases of the junction unmatched.

This chain connects TRBV14 to TRBJ2-1; 11 bases agree with TRBD1. With 0 bases clipped from V and 5 bases from J, the junction kept 9 bases outside the gene matches. Germline CDR1 SGHDN, CDR2 FVKESK. The CDR3 length is 18 residues. The CDR3 sequence is CASSQDHPDRGLNNEQFF. CDR3 nucleotides: TGTGCCAGCAGCCAAGACCACCCGGACAGGGGGCTGAACAATGAGCAGTTCTTC. The variable domain in full, completed from reference TRBV14 and TRBJ2-1, reads EAGVTQFPSHSVIEKGQTVTLRCDPISGHDNLYWYRRVMGKEIKFLLHFVKESKQDESGMPNNRFLAERTGGTYSTLKVQPAELEDSGVYFCASSQDHPDRGLNNEQFFGPGTRLTVL.

The table lists this clone with a count of one. The chain has TRBV6-5 and TRBJ1-1; D unresolved. The CDR3 length is 12 residues. The V end lost 7 bases, the J end lost 5 bases, and 11 bases lay between the germline ends. CDR1 is MNHEY and CDR2 is SVGAGI in the germline V gene. The CDR3 loop is CASNNPGTEAFF. The CDR3 DNA follows: TGTGCCAGCAATAACCCGGGTACTGAAGCTTTCTTT.

The chain combines TRBV6-2 or TRBV6-3 with TRBJ1-5; D may be TRBD1 (5 bases). Germline CDR1 reads MNHEY; CDR2 reads SVGEGT. The V and J ends lost 0 bases and 6 bases respectively, with 6 bases between them. CDR3 length: 13 residues. CDR3 protein: CASSYSGVQPQHF. DNA for the CDR3: TGTGCCAGCAGTTACTCAGGGGTTCAGCCCCAGCATTTT.

The chain combines TRBV24-1 with TRBJ1-4, with D hard to call. Germline loops: CDR1 KGHDR, CDR2 SFDVKD. CDR3 size: 12 residues. The germline V and J ends were trimmed by 9 bases and 6 bases, with 10 bases remaining between them. The CDR3 nucleotides are TGTGCCACCGTCAATTCGGATGAAAAACTGTTTTTT. This encodes CATVNSDEKLFF.

The rearrangement joins TRBV6-2 or TRBV6-3 to TRBJ2-7; possibly TRBD2 for D (6 bases). The CDR3 consists of 13 residues. The germline CDR1 and CDR2 sequences are MNHEY and SVGEGT. V shed 5 bases and J shed 1 base, with 9 bases lying between them. As DNA, the CDR3 is TGTGCCAGCAGTCGACTAGGATCCTACGAGCAGTACTTC. Its translation: CASSRLGSYEQYF.

The rearrangement uses TRBV6-5 and TRBJ1-1; weak D call: TRBD1 (5 bases). Germline V CDR1 and CDR2: MNHEY, SVGAGI. The V end was cut by 6 bases, the J end by 5 bases, with 16 bases between. CDR3 length equals 14 residues. CDR3 in amino acids: CASRTEKGRTEAFF. The CDR3 region has the DNA TGTGCCAGCAGGACAGAAAAGGGTAGGACTGAAGCTTTCTTT.

This chain uses TRBV7-6 with TRBJ1-4; no definite D call. Germline V gene sequence: CDR1 SGHVS, CDR2 FNYEAQ. Trimming took off 0 bases at V and 0 bases at J, with 2 bases between the two ends. The CDR3 has 14 residues. This CDR3 is CASSLAATNEKLFF. The CDR3 DNA reads TGTGCCAGCAGCTTAGCCGCAACTAATGAAAAACTGTTTTTT.

The V call is TRBV6-5, the J call TRBJ1-1; a weak D match, TRBD1 (6 bases). Trimming left V 4 bases short and J 1 base short, with 13 bases between. CDR3 length equals 15 residues. Germline assignment: CDR1 MNHEY and CDR2 SVGAGI. The CDR3 sequence is CASSSAGAGNTEAFF. As DNA, the CDR3 is TGTGCCAGCAGTTCGGCAGGGGCCGGGAACACTGAAGCTTTCTTT.

The chain joins TRBV7-2 to TRBJ1-1, with D perhaps TRBD1 (6 bases). V was pared by 5 bases and J by 10 bases, with 14 bases between. CDR3 size: 12 residues. Looked up from germline, CDR1 is SGHTA and CDR2 is FQGNSA. CDR3 nucleotides: TGTGCCAGCAGCCCGGAGGGGGGGAGAGCTTTCTTT. It encodes CASSPEGGRAFF. The complete variable domain, with remaining parts taken from reference TRBV7-2 and TRBJ1-1, reads GAGVSQSPSNKVTEKGKDVELRCDPISGHTALYWYRQSLGQGLEFLIYFQGNSAPDKSGLPSDRFSAERTGGSVSTLTIQRTQQEDSAVYLCASSPEGGRAFFGQGTRLTVV.

The gene calls are TRBV19 and TRBJ1-1, with unresolved D. V was clipped by 4 bases and J by 1 base, with 10 bases between them. The CDR3 spans 14 residues. The germline V gene encodes CDR1 LNHDA and CDR2 SQIVND (reference sequence). The chain's CDR3 is CASSTTVSNTEAFF. Written as DNA, the CDR3 is TGTGCCAGTAGTACCACAGTTTCGAACACTGAAGCTTTCTTT.

The genes are TRBV6-4 and TRBJ1-6; no reliable D call. Trimming stripped 6 bases from V and 11 bases from J, with 14 bases between. The CDR3 extends over 13 amino acids. CDR1 MRHNA and CDR2 SNTAGT come from the germline V gene. The DNA of the CDR3 is TGTGCCAGCAGCATGAGCGAAGGAACACCCCTCCACTTT. Protein sequence: CASSMSEGTPLHF.

The chain joins TRBV19 to TRBJ1-1, with 8 bases that match TRBD1. There are 16 residues in the CDR3. Germline V gene lookup returns CDR1 LNHDA and CDR2 SQIVND (reference sequence). J gave up 4 bases and V 2 bases, and 9 bases lay outside the gene matches. CDR3 DNA sequence: TGTGCCAGTAGTATAAGGGGGACAGGCGTCTCCACTGAAGCTTTCTTT. It translates to CASSIRGTGVSTEAFF. Drawing the rest from reference TRBV19 and TRBJ1-1, the complete variable domain is DGGITQSPKYLFRKEGQNVTLSCEQNLNHDAMYWYRQDPGQGLRLIYYSQIVNDFQKGDIAEGYSVSREKKESFPLTVTSAQKNPTAFYLCASSIRGTGVSTEAFFGQGTRLTVV.

The genes are TRBV5-1 and TRBJ1-1; D may be TRBD1 (5 bases). The CDR3 has 17 residues. The V end lost 1 base, the J end lost 0 bases, and 16 bases lay between the germline ends. CDR1 and CDR2 (germline): SGHRS, YFSETQ. In nucleotides, the CDR3 is TGCGCCAGCAGCTTGAATAACTACGGGGCCGTGAACACTGAAGCTTTCTTT. Protein sequence: CASSLNNYGAVNTEAFF. The full variable domain, its missing parts supplied by reference TRBV5-1 and TRBJ1-1, is KAGVTQTPRYLIKTRGQQVTLSCSPISGHRSVSWYQQTPGQGLQFLFEYFSETQRNKGNFPGRFSGRQFSNSRSEMNVSTLELGDSALYLCASSLNNYGAVNTEAFFGQGTRLTVV.